The 7 T cell receptor beta chains presented below share a single source sample, sequenced in a study of blood T cell repertoires in COVID-19. Using immunoSEQ multiplex PCR, the repertoire was profiled, and TCRdb retains in-frame clones only, with some absent. The sample holds 130,000 to 150,000 clones, around 81% seen once. The source material was peripheral blood. The source of these receptors is a human donor with acute or convalescent COVID-19. The donor label of this sample is uncertain.

Only one count was recorded for this clone. V usage is TRBV18 and J usage is TRBJ1-5, with 8 bases fitting TRBD1. The V gene's germline CDR1 is KGHSH and CDR2 LQKENI. J lost 7 bases, V lost 6 bases, and 5 bases had no gene match. This CDR3 is built from 13 residues. Written as DNA, the CDR3 is TGTGCCAGCTCGGGACAGGAGGGACAGCCCCAGCATTTT. This translates into CASSGQEGQPQHF.

The rearrangement links TRBV3-1 (or the pseudogene TRBV3-2) to TRBJ1-1, with 10 bases identical to TRBD1. This CDR3 has 19 residues. V dropped 2 bases and J dropped 5; count of bases not matched to a gene: 17. In germline, CDR1 is LGHDT, CDR2 YNNKEL (reference sequence). CDR3 nucleotides: TGTGCCAGCAGCCAATATCCTGGACAGGGGGTGGGTAGTAGGACTGAAGCTTTCTTT. It encodes CASSQYPGQGVGSRTEAFF.

The chain joins TRBV27 to TRBJ1-2, with TRBD1 matching 7 bases. V shed 6 bases, J shed 6 bases, and the junction held 10 bases outside the gene matches. Germline CDR1 and CDR2: MNHEY and SMNVEV (reference sequence). CDR3 size: 14 residues. CDR3 amino acids: CASSFGEGGDGYTF. The CDR3 DNA sequence: TGTGCCAGCAGCTTCGGGGAAGGGGGCGATGGCTACACCTTC.

The DNA of the CDR3 is TGTGCCACGGATTCCGAGTTACAGGGGGCGTATGGCTACACCTTC. It is translated as CATDSELQGAYGYTF. The rearrangement links TRBV6-5 to TRBJ1-2; 9 nucleotides line up with TRBD1. Losses at the gene ends were 10 bases for V and 5 bases for J; bases not matched to a gene: 14. Germline CDR1 and CDR2: MNHEY and SVGAGI. This CDR3 has 15 amino acids.

This clone was seen at least ten times. The genes are TRBV6-5 and TRBJ1-5; D unclear. This CDR3 contains 13 residues. Trimming cost V 4 bases and J 4 bases, with 8 bases left between them. Germline-derived CDR1 and CDR2 are MNHEY and SVGAGI. The chain's CDR3 is CASSLEPNQPQHF. CDR3 nucleotides: TGTGCCAGCAGTTTGGAGCCTAATCAGCCCCAGCATTTT.

The chain recombines TRBV5-6 with TRBJ2-7, with 10 bases matching TRBD1. From germline, CDR1 is SGHDT and CDR2 YYEEEE. This CDR3 comprises 16 residues. Unmatched junction bases numbered 11, after V lost 5 bases and J lost 3 bases. The CDR3 reads CASSPQGTGAVYEQYF. CDR3 nucleotide sequence: TGTGCCAGCAGTCCCCAGGGGACAGGGGCAGTCTACGAGCAGTACTTC.

The J gene is TRBJ1-4, the V gene TRBV30; D remains unclear. V was clipped by 0 bases and J by 7 bases, with 15 bases between them. This CDR3 has 15 amino acids. The germline V gene encodes CDR1 GTSNPN and CDR2 SVGIG (reference sequence). CDR3 region: CAWSVRWVPGEKLFF. The CDR3, as DNA: TGTGCCTGGAGTGTACGGTGGGTTCCAGGTGAAAAACTGTTTTTT.